This T cell receptor (beta chain) was found in a study of T cell repertoires in cytomegalovirus infection (dated by TCRdb to about 2019). Some background on the complete study: Because public TCR beta signatures pointed to carriage of CMV infection together with the matching HLA type, the HLA type of each donor mattered for the analysis. General findings and caveats noted by the study authors: In the ex vivo response, HLA-C-restricted CMV-specific TCR beta clonotypes were dominant, and in two of eight donors the single most frequent clonotype came from this HLA-C-restricted group. In both this cohort and an independent approximately 350-donor cohort, the cumulative frequency of public TCR beta family members distinguished carriers of CMV infection plus the relevant HLA type.

As encoded in the germline V gene, CDR1 is SGHVS while CDR2 is FQNEAQ. Here V drops 1 base and J drops 3 bases, and the junction holds 5 bases not matched to any gene. The CDR3, cysteine through phenylalanine, is 18 amino acids long. Of all the DNA, just the CDR3 is kept, 54 bases in frame from base 1. About this clonotype itself: Its binding antigen is unknown. Nothing much larger sits one base from this clone, and base qualities are not available.

Reads for this sample came from an Illumina HiSeq 1500. TCRdb ran its own pipeline on the public reads, namely fastp trimming at Q25 and MiXCR clone calling, and kept in-frame beta chains. Every distinct CDR3 protein forms one entry, paired with its most common genes and DNA. For this sample the table gives approximately 160,000 distinct CDR3 sequences, of which roughly 15% were detected only once. The top ten clones comprise around 19% of the sample. The chain joins TRBV7-8 to TRBJ2-1, with TRBD2 matching 14 junction bases. Sequencing was done on a sample of CD8+ T cells from PBMCs. This TCR was recovered from a human donor in good health (CMV status not recorded). Some clones in this sample may be carry-over from other donors' samples. The CDR3 has the sequence CASSLGLAGGDNYNEQFF. The DNA is as follows: TGTGCCAGCAGCTTAGGACTAGCGGGAGGGGACAACTACAATGAGCAGTTCTTC.